These T cell receptor beta chains were read from a single sample in a study of Ad26.COV2.S vaccination and SARS-CoV-2 variants. Clones were sequenced by immunoSEQ multiplex PCR, and TCRdb holds only the in-frame ones, with some missing. The table has 400,000 to 450,000 clones, 80% to 95% seen once. The sequenced sample was peripheral blood, obtained in a trial of Ad26.COV2.S vaccine versus placebo. These receptors came from a person aged 18 to 65 who received the Ad26.COV2.S COVID-19 vaccine or a placebo. The CDR3 runs from the conserved cysteine through the conserved F or W. The order of the fields is CDR3 length, J gene, V gene, clone size, D gene, CDR3 DNA, CDR3 protein. The D gene is left open where the match is weak. The size of a clone is reported for some rows only, either as once, few or many, or as a class for expanded clones.

length: 15
J: TRBJ2-1
V: TRBV28
size: .
D: .
DNA: TGTGCCAGCAGTTTTCTCCGGGGGAGAGGCAATGAGCAGTTCTTC
CDR3: CASSFLRGRGNEQFF

length: 15
J: TRBJ1-2
V: TRBV4-1
size: .
D: .
DNA: TGCGCCAGCAGCCAACTAGGGGGAGCTAACTATGGCTACACCTTC
CDR3: CASSQLGGANYGYTF

length: 14
J: TRBJ1-5
V: TRBV3-1/TRBV3-2
size: .
D: TRBD1
DNA: TGTGCCAGCAGTCTTACAGGGGTTAATCAGCCCCAGCATTTT
CDR3: CASSLTGVNQPQHF

length: 15
J: TRBJ1-5
V: TRBV19
size: .
D: TRBD1
DNA: TGTGCCAGTAGGCAGACAGGGGGCCGAAATCAGCCCCAGCATTTT
CDR3: CASRQTGGRNQPQHF

length: 15
J: TRBJ2-1
V: TRBV6-2/TRBV6-3
size: .
D: TRBD2
DNA: TGTGCCAGCAGTCCCATAGCGGGGGGGAACAATGAGCAGTTCTTC
CDR3: CASSPIAGGNNEQFF

length: 14
J: TRBJ2-1
V: TRBV29-1
size: .
D: TRBD1
DNA: TGCAGCGTTGTAGCCCCAGACAGGGCGGGTGAGCAGTTCTTC
CDR3: CSVVAPDRAGEQFF

length: 17
J: TRBJ2-7
V: TRBV6-2/TRBV6-3
size: few
D: TRBD2
DNA: TGTGCCAGCAGTTACCTCCCGACTAGCGGGGTGACCTACGAGCAGTACTTC
CDR3: CASSYLPTSGVTYEQYF

length: 12
J: TRBJ2-3
V: TRBV28
size: .
D: .
DNA: TGTGCCAGCAGTTCTACTATAGATACGCAGTATTTT
CDR3: CASSSTIDTQYF

length: 19
J: TRBJ2-2
V: TRBV11-2
size: .
D: .
DNA: TGTGCCAGCAGCTTCCTTAACCGGGACACCCTCGCGAACACCGGGGAGCTGTTTTTT
CDR3: CASSFLNRDTLANTGELFF

length: 19
J: TRBJ2-3
V: TRBV7-9
size: .
D: .
DNA: TGTGCCAGCAGCTACGAGCCGGGACAGAAACCCGGGGGTACAGATACGCAGTATTTT
CDR3: CASSYEPGQKPGGTDTQYF

length: 15
J: TRBJ1-1
V: TRBV7-8
size: .
D: TRBD1
DNA: TGTGCCAGCAGCCCTCCGGGACAGGGAATTACTGAAGCTTTCTTT
CDR3: CASSPPGQGITEAFF

length: 19
J: TRBJ2-3
V: TRBV18
size: .
D: TRBD2
DNA: TGTGCCAGCTCACCATCAGGGGCTAGCGGGCGCCTAGGCACAGATACGCAGTATTTT
CDR3: CASSPSGASGRLGTDTQYF

length: 18
J: TRBJ2-2
V: TRBV6-6
size: .
D: TRBD2
DNA: TGTGCCAGCAGTCCTCCGAGTAGCGGGGGGGCGGTCACCGGGGAGCTGTTTTTT
CDR3: CASSPPSSGGAVTGELFF

length: 14
J: TRBJ2-2
V: TRBV9
size: .
D: TRBD2
DNA: TGTGCCAGCAGCCCCGGGGGGGGCACCGGGGAGCTGTTTTTT
CDR3: CASSPGGGTGELFF

length: 13
J: TRBJ1-2
V: TRBV4-1
size: few
D: .
DNA: TGCGCCAGCAGCCACCCCAGCAGGGTTTCCTACACCTTC
CDR3: CASSHPSRVSYTF

length: 14
J: TRBJ1-1
V: TRBV28
size: .
D: .
DNA: TGTGCCAGCAGTTTAGCGGCCAGGGTGGCTGAAGCTTTCTTT
CDR3: CASSLAARVAEAFF

length: 15
J: TRBJ1-4
V: TRBV5-1
size: .
D: .
DNA: TGCGCCAGCAGCTTGGAGCATACAACTAATGAAAAACTGTTTTTT
CDR3: CASSLEHTTNEKLFF

length: 15
J: TRBJ2-1
V: TRBV7-8
size: .
D: TRBD1
DNA: TGTGCCAGCAGCGAGGGACAGGTCGCCTACAATGAGCAGTTCTTC
CDR3: CASSEGQVAYNEQFF

length: 10
J: TRBJ2-5
V: TRBV20-1
size: .
D: .
DNA: TGCACCCCGGGGCGGGAGACCCAGTACTTC
CDR3: CTPGRETQYF

length: 16
J: TRBJ2-1
V: TRBV4-1
size: .
D: .
DNA: TGCGCCAGCAGCCAAGAAACTAGCTACGGTCACAATGAGCAGTTCTTC
CDR3: CASSQETSYGHNEQFF

length: 19
J: TRBJ2-4
V: TRBV7-2
size: .
D: TRBD2
DNA: TGTGCCAGCAGCACAGATGGCGGGGGGGGAGAACTAGCCAAAAACATTCAGTACTTC
CDR3: CASSTDGGGGELAKNIQYF

length: 16
J: TRBJ2-5
V: TRBV6-2/TRBV6-3
size: .
D: .
DNA: TGTGCCAGCAGTTACGGGACAACTGGCAGAGGCGAGACCCAGTACTTC
CDR3: CASSYGTTGRGETQYF

length: 14
J: TRBJ2-5
V: TRBV7-2
size: .
D: .
DNA: TGTGCCAGCAGCTTAGGCTGGGGACAAGAGACCCAGTACTTC
CDR3: CASSLGWGQETQYF

length: 20
J: TRBJ2-3
V: TRBV7-8
size: once
D: .
DNA: TGTGCCAGCAGCCAAGACCGGGGCAGGGCATCAACCGAGACTTTGAATACGCAGTATTTT
CDR3: CASSQDRGRASTETLNTQYF

length: 14
J: TRBJ1-4
V: TRBV6-6
size: .
D: .
DNA: TGTGCCAGCAGTTATTTAGGGACAAATGAAAAACTGTTTTTT
CDR3: CASSYLGTNEKLFF

length: 13
J: TRBJ1-5
V: TRBV2
size: .
D: TRBD1
DNA: TGTGCCAGCAATCGACAGGGGACGGGGACCCAGCATTTT
CDR3: CASNRQGTGTQHF

length: 16
J: TRBJ1-4
V: TRBV6-5
size: .
D: .
DNA: TGTGCCAGCAGTTACGGTTCGGGAGGGTTTAATGAAAAACTGTTTTTT
CDR3: CASSYGSGGFNEKLFF

length: 12
J: TRBJ1-2
V: TRBV28
size: .
D: .
DNA: TGTGCCAGCAGCCGGGGGCTGAGGGGCTACACCTTC
CDR3: CASSRGLRGYTF

length: 13
J: TRBJ1-1
V: TRBV7-9
size: once
D: TRBD1
DNA: TGTGCCAGCATCCAGGGGGGCAGCCTTGAAGCTTTCTTT
CDR3: CASIQGGSLEAFF

length: 16
J: TRBJ2-2
V: TRBV18
size: .
D: .
DNA: TGTGCCAGCTCACCATATTCCGGGGGGCACACCGGGGAGCTGTTTTTT
CDR3: CASSPYSGGHTGELFF

length: 15
J: TRBJ2-7
V: TRBV9
size: .
D: TRBD2
DNA: TGTGCCAGCAGCCCTGGGACTAGCCCTTCCTACGAGCAGTACTTC
CDR3: CASSPGTSPSYEQYF

length: 14
J: TRBJ2-3
V: TRBV19
size: .
D: .
DNA: TGTGCCAGTAGTCTAAGGCCACCCACAGATACGCAGTATTTT
CDR3: CASSLRPPTDTQYF

length: 16
J: TRBJ2-6
V: TRBV28
size: .
D: .
DNA: TGTGCCAGCACCGAAATCCCAAGCTCTGGGGCCAACGTCCTGACTTTC
CDR3: CASTEIPSSGANVLTF

length: 12
J: TRBJ1-1
V: TRBV30
size: .
D: .
DNA: TGTGCCTGGAGCCATACCGGGATTGAAGCTTTCTTT
CDR3: CAWSHTGIEAFF

length: 14
J: TRBJ1-6
V: TRBV5-4
size: .
D: .
DNA: TGTGCCAGCAGCTGGAGGGGGGGTGATTCACCCCTCCACTTT
CDR3: CASSWRGGDSPLHF

length: 15
J: TRBJ1-6
V: TRBV28
size: .
D: .
DNA: TGTGCCAGCAGTCCTGGGCGGGCCTATAATTCACCCCTCCACTTT
CDR3: CASSPGRAYNSPLHF

length: 18
J: TRBJ2-2
V: TRBV5-1
size: .
D: .
DNA: TGCGCCAGCAGACCACCGGTTCGGGGGCAGGCGAACACCGGGGAGCTGTTTTTT
CDR3: CASRPPVRGQANTGELFF